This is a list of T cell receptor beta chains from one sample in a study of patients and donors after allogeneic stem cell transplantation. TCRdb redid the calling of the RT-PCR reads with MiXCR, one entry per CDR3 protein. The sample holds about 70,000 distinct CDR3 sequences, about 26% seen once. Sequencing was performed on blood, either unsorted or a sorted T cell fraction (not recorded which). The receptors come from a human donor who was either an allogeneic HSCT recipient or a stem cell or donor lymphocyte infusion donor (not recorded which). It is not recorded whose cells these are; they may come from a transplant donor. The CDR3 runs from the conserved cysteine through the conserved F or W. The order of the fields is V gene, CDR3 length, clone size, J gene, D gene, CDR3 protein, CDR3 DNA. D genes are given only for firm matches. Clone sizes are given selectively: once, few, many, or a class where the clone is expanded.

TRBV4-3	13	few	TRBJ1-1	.	CASSQDTGTEAFF	TGCGCCAGCAGCCAAGATACCGGTACTGAAGCTTTCTTT
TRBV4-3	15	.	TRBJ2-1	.	CASSQDRIGGYEQFF	TGCGCCAGCAGCCAAGATCGGATCGGGGGATATGAGCAGTTCTTC
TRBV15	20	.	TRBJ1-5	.	CATSRDRGKSRSHSNQPQHF	TGTGCCACCAGCAGAGACAGGGGAAAAAGCAGGTCCCATAGCAATCAGCCCCAGCATTTT
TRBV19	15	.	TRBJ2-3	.	CASKYAARRTDTQYF	TGTGCCAGTAAATATGCGGCCAGACGCACAGATACGCAGTATTTT
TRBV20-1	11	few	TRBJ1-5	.	CSAAGNQPQHF	TGCAGTGCCGCAGGCAATCAGCCCCAGCATTTT
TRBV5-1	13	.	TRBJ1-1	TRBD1	CASRRDRDTEAFF	TGCGCCAGCAGGCGGGACAGGGACACTGAAGCTTTCTTT
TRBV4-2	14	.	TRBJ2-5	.	CASSQDAIQETQYF	TGTGCCAGCAGCCAAGATGCGATCCAAGAGACCCAGTACTTC
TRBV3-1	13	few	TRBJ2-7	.	CASSQDTIYEQYF	TGTGCCAGCAGCCAAGATACGATCTACGAGCAGTACTTC
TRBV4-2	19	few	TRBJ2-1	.	CASSQVPFLGGTGFNEQFF	TGTGCCAGCAGCCAAGTTCCCTTTCTGGGTGGGACGGGGTTCAATGAGCAGTTCTTC
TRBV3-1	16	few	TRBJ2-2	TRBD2	CASSKTSGGNTGELFF	TGTGCCAGCAGCAAGACTAGCGGGGGGAACACCGGGGAGCTGTTTTTT
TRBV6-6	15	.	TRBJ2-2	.	CASSYERGGTGELFF	TGTGCCAGCAGTTACGAGAGGGGTGGGACCGGGGAGCTGTTTTTT
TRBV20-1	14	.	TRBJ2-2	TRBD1	CSAIQGTNTGELFF	TGCAGTGCTATACAGGGGACGAACACCGGGGAGCTGTTTTTT
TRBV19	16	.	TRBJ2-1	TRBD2	CASSNFRLAGLDEQFF	TGTGCCAGTAGTAACTTCCGACTAGCGGGATTGGATGAGCAGTTCTTC
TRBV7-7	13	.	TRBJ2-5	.	CASSLSSLETQYF	TGTGCCAGCAGCTTAAGTTCCTTGGAGACCCAGTACTTC
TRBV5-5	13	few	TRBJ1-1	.	CASSPYKDTEAFF	TGTGCCAGCAGCCCATACAAGGACACTGAAGCTTTCTTT
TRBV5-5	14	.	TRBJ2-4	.	CASSRPRGWDIQYF	TGTGCCAGCAGCCGGCCGAGGGGGTGGGACATTCAGTACTTC
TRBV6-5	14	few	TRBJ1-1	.	CASSPRMLGTEAFF	TGTGCCAGCAGCCCTCGGATGCTAGGCACTGAAGCTTTCTTT
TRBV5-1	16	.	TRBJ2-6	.	CASSFKGLSGANVLTF	TGCGCCAGCAGCTTCAAGGGTCTCTCTGGGGCCAACGTCCTGACTTTC
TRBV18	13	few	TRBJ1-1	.	CASSAGRNTEAFF	TGTGCCAGCTCGGCCGGGCGGAACACTGAAGCTTTCTTT
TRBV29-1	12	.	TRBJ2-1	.	CSVGSNYNEQFF	TGCAGCGTTGGTAGCAATTACAATGAGCAGTTCTTC
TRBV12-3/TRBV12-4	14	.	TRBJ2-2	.	CASTWDFNTGELFF	TGTGCCAGCACTTGGGACTTCAACACCGGGGAGCTGTTTTTT
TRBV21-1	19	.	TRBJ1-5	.	CASSNGEGLGLGIRQPQHF	TGTGCCAGCAGCAATGGCGAGGGTTTGGGGTTGGGGATTAGGCAGCCCCAGCATTTT
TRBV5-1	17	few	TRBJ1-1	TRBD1	CASSFHRDRAMNTEAFF	TGCGCCAGCAGCTTCCACCGGGACAGGGCGATGAACACTGAAGCTTTCTTT
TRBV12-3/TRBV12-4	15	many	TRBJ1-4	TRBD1	CASSPRQGLNEKLFF	TGTGCCAGCAGTCCCCGACAGGGGCTTAATGAAAAACTGTTTTTT
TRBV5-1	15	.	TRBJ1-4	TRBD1	CASSLGTGLSEKLFF	TGCGCCAGCAGCTTGGGGACAGGGTTGTCTGAAAAACTGTTTTTT
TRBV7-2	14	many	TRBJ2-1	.	CATQIAMETGEQFF	TGTGCCACCCAAATAGCTATGGAAACAGGAGAACAGTTCTTC
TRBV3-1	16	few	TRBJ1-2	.	CASSLGPIGADYGYTF	TGTGCCAGCAGCCTAGGTCCTATTGGGGCCGACTATGGCTACACCTTC
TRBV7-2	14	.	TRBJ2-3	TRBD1	CASSPWDSTDTQYF	TGTGCCAGCAGCCCGTGGGACAGTACAGATACGCAGTATTTT
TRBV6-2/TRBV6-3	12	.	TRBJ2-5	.	CASTQGRETQYF	TGTGCCAGCACTCAGGGTAGGGAGACCCAGTACTTC
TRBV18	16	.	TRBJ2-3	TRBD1	CASSPPGDRVTDTQYF	TGTGCCAGCTCACCACCAGGGGACAGGGTCACAGATACGCAGTATTTT
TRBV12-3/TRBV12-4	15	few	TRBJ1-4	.	CASSLAMGEEEKLFF	TGTGCCAGCAGTTTAGCGATGGGGGAAGAAGAAAAACTGTTTTTT
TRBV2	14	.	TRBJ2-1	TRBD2	CASRTSFSYNEQFF	TGTGCCAGCAGGACTAGCTTTTCCTACAATGAGCAGTTCTTC
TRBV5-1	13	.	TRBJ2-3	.	CASSLGSTDTQYF	TGCGCCAGCAGCTTGGGAAGCACAGATACGCAGTATTTT
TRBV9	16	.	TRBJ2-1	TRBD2	CASSVAGLAGHNEQFF	TGTGCCAGCAGCGTAGCCGGACTAGCGGGGCACAATGAGCAGTTCTTC
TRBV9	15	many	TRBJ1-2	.	CASSVAPQLNYGYTF	TGTGCCAGCAGCGTAGCGCCGCAGTTAAACTATGGCTACACCTTC
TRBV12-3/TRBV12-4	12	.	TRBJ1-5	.	CASTIGNQPQHF	TGTGCCAGCACCATTGGCAATCAGCCCCAGCATTTT
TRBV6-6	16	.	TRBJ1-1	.	CASRKGGQPGGTEAFF	TGTGCCAGCAGGAAGGGGGGGCAGCCTGGGGGAACTGAAGCTTTCTTT
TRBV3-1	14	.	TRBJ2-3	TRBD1	CASSHRDRTDTQYF	TGTGCCAGCAGCCATAGGGACAGAACAGATACGCAGTATTTT
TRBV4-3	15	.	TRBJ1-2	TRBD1	CASSQDDRGRWGYTF	TGCGCCAGCAGCCAAGATGACAGGGGGCGTTGGGGCTACACCTTC
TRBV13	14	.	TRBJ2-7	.	CASSRRDPGYEQYF	TGTGCCAGCAGCCGTAGAGATCCGGGCTACGAGCAGTACTTC
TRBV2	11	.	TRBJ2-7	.	CASSEGPEQYF	TGTGCCAGCAGTGAAGGGCCAGAGCAGTACTTC
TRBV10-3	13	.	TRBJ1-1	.	CAISEQKLTEAFF	TGTGCCATCAGTGAACAGAAGCTTACTGAAGCTTTCTTT
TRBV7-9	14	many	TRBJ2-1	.	CASSFTGFYNEQFF	TGTGCCAGCAGCTTCACAGGGTTCTACAATGAGCAGTTCTTC
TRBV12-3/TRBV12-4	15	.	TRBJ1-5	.	CASSSPRYSNQPQHF	TGTGCCAGCAGTTCCCCGCGGTATAGCAATCAGCCCCAGCATTTT
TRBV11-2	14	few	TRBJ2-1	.	CASSLGFRLAEQFF	TGTGCCAGCAGCTTAGGGTTCCGGCTAGCGGAGCAGTTCTTC
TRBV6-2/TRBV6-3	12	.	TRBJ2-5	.	CASSHLTETQYF	TGTGCCAGCAGCCATCTGACGGAGACCCAGTACTTC
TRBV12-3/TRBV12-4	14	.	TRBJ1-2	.	CASSPRITNYGYTF	TGTGCCAGCAGTCCCAGAATAACTAACTATGGCTACACCTTC
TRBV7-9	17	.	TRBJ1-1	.	CASSSRDITMKNTEAFF	TGTGCCAGCAGCTCCCGGGATATCACAATGAAGAACACTGAAGCTTTCTTT
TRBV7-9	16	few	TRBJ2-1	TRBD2	CASSWWTSLAYNEQFF	TGTGCCAGCAGCTGGTGGACTAGCTTGGCCTACAATGAGCAGTTCTTC
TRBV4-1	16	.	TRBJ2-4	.	CASSQGPLAAKNIQYF	TGCGCCAGCAGCCAAGGCCCCTTGGCGGCCAAAAATATTCAGTACTTC
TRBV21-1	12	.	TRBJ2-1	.	CASSNRGSEQFF	TGTGCCAGCAGCAATAGGGGAAGTGAGCAGTTCTTC